The rows below give T cell receptor beta chains drawn from one sample of a study of OX40 agonist ivuxolimab in advanced cancers. The table came from immunoSEQ multiplex PCR; TCRdb's copy has only in-frame clones and leaves some out. The sample lists about 40,000 clones; 75% to 90% were seen once. The sample here was CD4+ or CD8+ T cells sorted from blood, taken in a trial of the OX40 agonist ivuxolimab. These receptors were collected from an adult with an advanced solid tumor such as melanoma, head and neck, liver or kidney cancer. The CDR3 runs from the conserved cysteine through the conserved F or W. A D gene is named only where the DNA matches it firmly. Rows may omit the clone size; those that give it use once, few, many or a size class.

NA	TRBV27	TRBJ2-2	NA	CASTPFRSAGELFF	TGTGCCAGCACCCCATTCCGAAGCGCCGGGGAGCTGTTTTTT
TRBD1	TRBV18	TRBJ1-1	NA	CASSGTGGADTEAFF	TGTGCCAGCTCAGGTACAGGGGGCGCGGACACTGAAGCTTTCTTT
TRBD2	TRBV30	TRBJ2-3	NA	CAWSAGVAGVDTQYF	TGTGCCTGGAGTGCGGGAGTAGCGGGGGTAGATACGCAGTATTTT
TRBD2	TRBV4-2	TRBJ2-1	NA	CASSQGRLAGGRLNEQFF	TGTGCCAGCAGCCAAGGCCGGCTAGCGGGAGGGCGTCTGAATGAGCAGTTCTTC
NA	TRBV7-9	TRBJ1-3	NA	CASSRGAVSGNTIYF	TGTGCCAGCAGCCGGGGGGCCGTCTCTGGAAACACCATATATTTT
NA	TRBV10-3	TRBJ1-2	NA	CAIGEGKGYTF	TGTGCCATCGGCGAGGGGAAGGGCTACACCTTC
NA	TRBV19	TRBJ1-1	NA	CASSIDRGREAFF	TGTGCCAGTAGTATAGATCGGGGTAGGGAAGCTTTCTTT
TRBD1	TRBV11-2	TRBJ2-7	few	CASSTLRGTAYEQYF	TGTGCCAGCAGCACCCTCCGAGGGACAGCCTACGAGCAGTACTTC
NA	TRBV19	TRBJ1-2	few	CASSMGRPYGYTF	TGTGCCAGTAGTATGGGGCGGCCCTATGGCTACACCTTC
NA	TRBV28	TRBJ2-7	NA	CASGSAAEQYF	TGTGCCAGCGGGTCTGCGGCCGAGCAGTACTTC
NA	TRBV5-4	TRBJ2-4	NA	CASSVRTKNIQYF	TGTGCCAGCAGCGTTAGGACCAAAAACATTCAGTACTTC
TRBD2	TRBV6-5	TRBJ2-1	NA	CASSPSGRSYNEQFF	TGTGCCAGCAGCCCTAGCGGGAGATCCTACAATGAGCAGTTCTTC
TRBD2	TRBV5-8	TRBJ2-3	NA	CASSLGLAGPTDTQYF	TGTGCCAGCAGCTTGGGACTAGCGGGGCCCACAGATACGCAGTATTTT
NA	TRBV6-1	TRBJ1-5	NA	CASSEALWGNQPQHF	TGTGCCAGCAGTGAAGCGCTTTGGGGGAATCAGCCCCAGCATTTT
NA	TRBV5-6	TRBJ2-5	NA	CASSPAGTQETQYF	TGTGCCAGCAGCCCGGCGGGCACACAAGAGACCCAGTACTTC
NA	TRBV11-2	TRBJ1-6	NA	CASSPPGLTLHF	TGTGCCAGCAGCCCCCCCGGGTTGACCCTCCACTTT
NA	TRBV30	TRBJ1-3	NA	CAWSVTNFGNTIYF	TGTGCCTGGAGTGTGACGAACTTTGGAAACACCATATATTTT